This TCR beta chain was identified during a study of shared T cell receptors in the human thymus. Repertoires were generated with immunoSEQ multiplex PCR, while TCRdb's copy carries only in-frame clones and drops some. The sample contains hundreds of thousands of clones, roughly 88% of which appear only once. This CDR3 is built from 13 residues. V lost 7 bases and J lost 6; bases outside the gene matches: 7. Germline-derived CDR1 and CDR2 are SQVTM and ANQGSEA. The same data also contributed to another study, on human thymus T cells. That source notes: Overlap was high between thymic repertoires from unrelated individuals, as reported in related research.

The TCR was taken from a boy under two years old with a congenital heart defect. Sequencing was performed on thymocytes. The V and J genes are TRBV29-1 and TRBJ1-2; 11 bases fit TRBD1. The CDR3 here is CSDRDRGKDGYTF. The CDR3, as DNA: TGCAGCGACCGGGACAGGGGGAAGGATGGCTACACCTTC. Full variable domain (rest looked up from reference TRBV29-1 and TRBJ1-2): SAVISQKPSRDICQRGTSLTIQCQVDSQVTMMFWYRQQPGQSLTLIATANQGSEATYESGFVIDKFPISRPNLTFSTLTVSNMSPEDSSIYLCSDRDRGKDGYTFGSGTRLTVV.